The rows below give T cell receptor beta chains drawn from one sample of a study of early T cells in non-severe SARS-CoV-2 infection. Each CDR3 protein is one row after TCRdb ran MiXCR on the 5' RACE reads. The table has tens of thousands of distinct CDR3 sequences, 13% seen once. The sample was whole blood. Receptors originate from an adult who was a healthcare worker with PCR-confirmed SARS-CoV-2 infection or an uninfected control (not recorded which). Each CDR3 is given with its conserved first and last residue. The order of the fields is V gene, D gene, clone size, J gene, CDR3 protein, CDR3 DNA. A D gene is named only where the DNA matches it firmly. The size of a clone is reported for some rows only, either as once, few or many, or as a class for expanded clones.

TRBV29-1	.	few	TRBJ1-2	CSGGLADNYGYTF	TGCAGCGGCGGCTTGGCAGACAACTATGGCTACACCTTC
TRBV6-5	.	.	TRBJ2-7	CAGSSPQLHTYEQYF	TGTGCCGGCAGCTCCCCGCAGTTACATACCTACGAGCAGTACTTC
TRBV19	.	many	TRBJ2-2	CASRRGSNTGELFF	TGTGCCAGTAGACGGGGATCGAACACCGGGGAGCTGTTTTTT
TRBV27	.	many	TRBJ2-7	CASSPKLPSDYEQYF	TGTGCCAGCAGTCCCAAGCTTCCATCTGACTACGAGCAGTACTTC
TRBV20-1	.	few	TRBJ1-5	CSALQGSNQPQHF	TGCAGTGCTCTTCAGGGGAGCAATCAGCCCCAGCATTTT
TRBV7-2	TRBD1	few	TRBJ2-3	CASSRLGQGGTDTQYF	TGTGCCAGCAGCCGATTGGGACAGGGGGGCACAGATACGCAGTATTTT
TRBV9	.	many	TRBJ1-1	CASSDGLLDEAFF	TGTGCCAGCAGCGACGGACTGTTAGATGAAGCTTTCTTT
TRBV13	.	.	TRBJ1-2	CASSLGVADGYTF	TGTGCCAGCAGCTTAGGCGTGGCAGATGGCTACACCTTC
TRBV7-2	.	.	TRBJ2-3	CASSPSRDTDTQYF	TGTGCCAGCAGCCCCAGTAGAGACACAGATACGCAGTATTTT
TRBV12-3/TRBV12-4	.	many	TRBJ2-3	CASSFLSGSGSADTQYF	TGTGCCAGCAGTTTCCTCAGCGGTTCGGGTTCGGCAGATACGCAGTATTTT
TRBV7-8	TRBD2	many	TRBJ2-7	CASSFGLAGGEQYF	TGTGCCAGCAGCTTCGGACTAGCGGGTGGCGAGCAGTACTTC
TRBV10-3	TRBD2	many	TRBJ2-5	CASGGGQETQYF	TGTGCCAGCGGGGGAGGGCAAGAGACCCAGTACTTC
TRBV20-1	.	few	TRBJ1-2	CSASPGFGYTF	TGCAGTGCGAGCCCAGGGTTCGGCTACACCTTC
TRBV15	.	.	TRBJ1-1	CATSRFRRGGKNTEAFF	TGTGCCACCAGCAGATTCCGAAGGGGGGGCAAGAACACTGAAGCTTTCTTT
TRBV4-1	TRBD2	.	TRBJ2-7	CASSQVASGPYEQYF	TGCGCCAGCAGCCAAGTAGCTAGCGGTCCTTACGAGCAGTACTTC
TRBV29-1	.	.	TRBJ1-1	CSAGGYMNTEAFF	TGCAGCGCTGGGGGGTACATGAACACTGAAGCTTTCTTT
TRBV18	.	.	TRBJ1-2	CASSAANDYGYTF	TGTGCCAGCTCAGCGGCTAATGACTATGGCTACACCTTC
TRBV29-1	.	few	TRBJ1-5	CSVGQGNQPQHF	TGCAGCGTTGGACAGGGCAATCAGCCCCAGCATTTT
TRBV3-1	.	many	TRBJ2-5	CASRIQGPQETQYF	TGTGCCAGCAGAATACAGGGTCCTCAAGAGACCCAGTACTTC
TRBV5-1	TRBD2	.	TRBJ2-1	CASSLASGNYNEQFF	TGCGCCAGCAGCTTGGCTAGCGGGAACTACAATGAGCAGTTCTTC
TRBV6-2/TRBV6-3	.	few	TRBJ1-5	CASSYRDQPQHF	TGTGCCAGCAGTTACAGGGATCAGCCCCAGCATTTT
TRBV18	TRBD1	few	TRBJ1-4	CASSPSWTGTSANEKLFF	TGTGCCAGTTCACCCTCGTGGACAGGGACCTCGGCTAATGAAAAACTGTTTTTT
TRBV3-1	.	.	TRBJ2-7	CASSRRPDGSYEQYF	TGTGCCAGCAGCCGCCGGCCCGATGGCTCCTACGAGCAGTACTTC
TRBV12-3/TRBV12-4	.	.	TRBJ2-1	CASSPQGRFYNEQFF	TGTGCCAGCAGTCCACAGGGCCGTTTCTACAATGAGCAGTTCTTC
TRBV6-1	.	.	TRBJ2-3	CASSLSSDTQYF	TGTGCCAGCAGTTTAAGTTCAGATACGCAGTATTTT